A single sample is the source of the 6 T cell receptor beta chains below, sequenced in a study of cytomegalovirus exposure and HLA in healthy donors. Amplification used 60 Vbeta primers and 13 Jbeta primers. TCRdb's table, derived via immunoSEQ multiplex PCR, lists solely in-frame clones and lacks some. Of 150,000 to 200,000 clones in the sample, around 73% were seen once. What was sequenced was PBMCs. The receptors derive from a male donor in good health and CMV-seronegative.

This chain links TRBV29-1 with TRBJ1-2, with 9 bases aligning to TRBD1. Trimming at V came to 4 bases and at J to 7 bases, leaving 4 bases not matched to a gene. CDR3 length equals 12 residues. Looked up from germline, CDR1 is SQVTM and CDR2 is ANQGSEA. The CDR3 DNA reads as TGCAGCGTTGGGGACAGGGATACTGGCTACACCTTC. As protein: CSVGDRDTGYTF.

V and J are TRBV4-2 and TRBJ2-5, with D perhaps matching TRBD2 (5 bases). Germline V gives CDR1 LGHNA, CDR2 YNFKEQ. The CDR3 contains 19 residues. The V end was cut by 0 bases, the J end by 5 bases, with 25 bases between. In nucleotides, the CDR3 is TGTGCCAGCAGCCAAGATAGCCTAGCTGGGCCAAAAGAAGTGGAGACCCAGTACTTC. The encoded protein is CASSQDSLAGPKEVETQYF.

The CDR3 spells CASSSGDRAKSTDTQYF. The DNA for the CDR3 is TGTGCCAGCAGTTCAGGGGACAGAGCAAAAAGCACAGATACGCAGTATTTT. The rearrangement joins TRBV27 to TRBJ2-3; TRBD1 matches 7 bases. Germline V gene lookup returns CDR1 MNHEY and CDR2 SMNVEV (reference sequence). With 4 bases clipped from V and 0 bases from J, the junction kept 10 bases outside the gene matches. The length of the CDR3 is 17 residues.

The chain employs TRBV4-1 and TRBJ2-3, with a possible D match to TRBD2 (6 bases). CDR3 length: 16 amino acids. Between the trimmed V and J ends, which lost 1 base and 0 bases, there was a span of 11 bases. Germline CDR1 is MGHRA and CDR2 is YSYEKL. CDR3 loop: CASSQVRDLSTDTQYF. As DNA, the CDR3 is TGCGCCAGCAGCCAAGTAAGGGACTTAAGCACAGATACGCAGTATTTT.

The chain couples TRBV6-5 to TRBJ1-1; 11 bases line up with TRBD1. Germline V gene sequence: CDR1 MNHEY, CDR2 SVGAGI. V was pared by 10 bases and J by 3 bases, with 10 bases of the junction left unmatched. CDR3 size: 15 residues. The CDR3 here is CATSRTGGGYTEAFF. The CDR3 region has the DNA TGTGCCACCTCACGGACAGGGGGCGGGTACACTGAAGCTTTCTTT.

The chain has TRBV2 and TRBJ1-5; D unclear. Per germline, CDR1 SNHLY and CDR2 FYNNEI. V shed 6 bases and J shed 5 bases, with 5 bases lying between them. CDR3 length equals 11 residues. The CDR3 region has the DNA TGTGCCAGCAGGAGGGATCAGCCCCAGCATTTT. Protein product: CASRRDQPQHF. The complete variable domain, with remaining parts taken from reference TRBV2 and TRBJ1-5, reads EPEVTQTPSHQVTQMGQEVILRCVPISNHLYFYWYRQILGQKVEFLVSFYNNEISEKSEIFDDQFSVERPDGSNFTLKIRSTKLEDSAMYFCASRRDQPQHFGDGTRLSIL.